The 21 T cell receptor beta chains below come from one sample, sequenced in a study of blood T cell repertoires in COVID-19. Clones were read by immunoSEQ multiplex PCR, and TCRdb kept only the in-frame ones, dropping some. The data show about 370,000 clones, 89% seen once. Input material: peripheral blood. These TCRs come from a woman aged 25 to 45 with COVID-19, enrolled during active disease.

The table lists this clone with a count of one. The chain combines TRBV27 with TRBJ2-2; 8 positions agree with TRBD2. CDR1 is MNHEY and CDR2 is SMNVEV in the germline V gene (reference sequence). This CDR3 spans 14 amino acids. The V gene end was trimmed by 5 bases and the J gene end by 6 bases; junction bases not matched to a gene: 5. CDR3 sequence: CASSRAGVSGELFF. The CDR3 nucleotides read TGTGCCAGCAGTCGAGCGGGAGTGTCCGGGGAGCTGTTTTTT.

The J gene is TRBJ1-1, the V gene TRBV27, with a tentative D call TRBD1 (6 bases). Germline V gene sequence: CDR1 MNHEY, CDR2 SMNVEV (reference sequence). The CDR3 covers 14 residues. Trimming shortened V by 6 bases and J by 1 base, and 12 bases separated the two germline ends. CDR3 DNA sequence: TGTGCCAGCAGCCTCACAGGGCGGAACACTGAAGCTTTCTTT. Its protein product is CASSLTGRNTEAFF.

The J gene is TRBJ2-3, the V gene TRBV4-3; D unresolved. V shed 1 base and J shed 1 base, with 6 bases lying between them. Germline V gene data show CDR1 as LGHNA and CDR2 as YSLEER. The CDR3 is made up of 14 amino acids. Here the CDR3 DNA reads TGCGCCAGCAGCCAAGGAGCTGGCACAGATACGCAGTATTTT. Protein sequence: CASSQGAGTDTQYF.

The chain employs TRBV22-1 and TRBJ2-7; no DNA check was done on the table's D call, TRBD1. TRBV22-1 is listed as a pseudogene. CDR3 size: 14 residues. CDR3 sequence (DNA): TGTCCTGGGAGCCCTACCTCTGACAGCTACGAGCAGTACGTC. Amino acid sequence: CPGSPTSDSYEQYV.

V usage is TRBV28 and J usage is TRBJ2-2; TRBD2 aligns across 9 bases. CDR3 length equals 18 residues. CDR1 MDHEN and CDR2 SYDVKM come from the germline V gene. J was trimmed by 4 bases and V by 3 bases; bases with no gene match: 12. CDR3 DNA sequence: TGTGCCAGCAGTTTCGGGACTAGCCTCGCGGGGGGCACCGGGGAGCTGTTTTTT. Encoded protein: CASSFGTSLAGGTGELFF.

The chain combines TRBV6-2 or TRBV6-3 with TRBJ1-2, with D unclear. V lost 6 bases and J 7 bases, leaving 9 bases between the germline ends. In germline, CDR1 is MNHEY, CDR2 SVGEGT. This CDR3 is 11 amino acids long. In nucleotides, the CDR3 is TGTGCCAGCAGCCTTGGAGTTGGCTACACCTTC. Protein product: CASSLGVGYTF.

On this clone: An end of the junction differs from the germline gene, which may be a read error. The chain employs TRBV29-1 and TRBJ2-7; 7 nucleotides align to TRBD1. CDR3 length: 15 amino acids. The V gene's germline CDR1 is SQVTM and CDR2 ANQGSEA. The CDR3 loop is CSVQELGDSPYEQYF. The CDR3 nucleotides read TGCAGCGTTCAAGAGCTAGGGGACAGCCCCTACGAGCAGTACTTC.

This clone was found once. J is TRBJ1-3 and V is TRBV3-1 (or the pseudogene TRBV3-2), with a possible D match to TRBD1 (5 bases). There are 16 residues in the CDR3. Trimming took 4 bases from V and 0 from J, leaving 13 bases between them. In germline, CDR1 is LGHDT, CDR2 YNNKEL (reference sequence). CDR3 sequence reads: CASSRRGLSSGNTIYF. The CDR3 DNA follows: TGTGCCAGCAGCCGGCGGGGCCTGAGCTCTGGAAACACCATATATTTT.

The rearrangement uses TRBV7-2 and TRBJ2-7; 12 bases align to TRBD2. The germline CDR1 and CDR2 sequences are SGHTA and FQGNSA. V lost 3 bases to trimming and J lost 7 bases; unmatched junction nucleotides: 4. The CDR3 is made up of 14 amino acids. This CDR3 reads CASSFLGLAGEQYF. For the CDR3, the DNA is TGTGCCAGCAGCTTCCTGGGACTAGCGGGTGAGCAGTACTTC.

CDR3 sequence (DNA): TGTGCCAGCAGCTCAGACCTAGCGGGAGGGCTCAGCTCCTACAATGAGCAGTTCTTC. This gives the protein CASSSDLAGGLSSYNEQFF. J is TRBJ2-1 and V is TRBV7-2; 12 nucleotides align to TRBD2. The CDR3 runs 19 residues. Germline V gene data show CDR1 as SGHTA and CDR2 as FQGNSA. Trimming at V came to 4 bases and at J to 0 bases, leaving 10 bases not matched to a gene.

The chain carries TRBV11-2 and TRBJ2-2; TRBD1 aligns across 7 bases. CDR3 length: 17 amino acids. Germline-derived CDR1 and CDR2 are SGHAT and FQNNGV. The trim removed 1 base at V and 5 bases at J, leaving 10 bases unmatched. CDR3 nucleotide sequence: TGTGCCAGCAGCTTAGGTGCGGGTGAGGGGGCGACCGGGGAGCTGTTTTTT. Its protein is CASSLGAGEGATGELFF.

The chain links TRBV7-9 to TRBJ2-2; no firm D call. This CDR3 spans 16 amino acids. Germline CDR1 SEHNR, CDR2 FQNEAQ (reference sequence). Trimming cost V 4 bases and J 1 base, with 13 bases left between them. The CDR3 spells CASSSPHQKNTGELFF. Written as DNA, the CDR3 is TGTGCCAGCAGCTCCCCACACCAGAAGAACACCGGGGAGCTGTTTTTT.

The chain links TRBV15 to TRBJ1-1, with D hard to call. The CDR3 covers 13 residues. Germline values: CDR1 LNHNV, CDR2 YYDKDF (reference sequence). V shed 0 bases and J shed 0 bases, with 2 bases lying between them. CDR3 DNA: TGTGCCACCAGCAGAGACTTGAACACTGAAGCTTTCTTT. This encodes CATSRDLNTEAFF.

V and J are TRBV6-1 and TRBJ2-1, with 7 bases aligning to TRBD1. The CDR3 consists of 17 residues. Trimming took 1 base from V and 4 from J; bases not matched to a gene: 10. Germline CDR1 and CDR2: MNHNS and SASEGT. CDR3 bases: TGTGCCAGCAGTGAAGATTCCGGGACAGTGTCTTACAATGAGCAGTTCTTC. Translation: CASSEDSGTVSYNEQFF.

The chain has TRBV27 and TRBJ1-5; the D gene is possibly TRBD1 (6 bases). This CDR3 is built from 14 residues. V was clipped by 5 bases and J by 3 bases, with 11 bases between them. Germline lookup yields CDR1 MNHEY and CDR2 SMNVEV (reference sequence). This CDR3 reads CASSPGQTNQPQHF. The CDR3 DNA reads TGTGCCAGCAGTCCAGGACAGACCAATCAGCCCCAGCATTTT.

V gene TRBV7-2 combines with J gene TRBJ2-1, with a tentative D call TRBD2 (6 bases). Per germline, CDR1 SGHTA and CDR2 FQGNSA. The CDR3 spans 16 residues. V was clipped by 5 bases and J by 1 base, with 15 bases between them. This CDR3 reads CASSPRWGESYNEQFF. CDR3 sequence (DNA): TGTGCCAGCAGCCCTCGTTGGGGGGAATCCTACAATGAGCAGTTCTTC.

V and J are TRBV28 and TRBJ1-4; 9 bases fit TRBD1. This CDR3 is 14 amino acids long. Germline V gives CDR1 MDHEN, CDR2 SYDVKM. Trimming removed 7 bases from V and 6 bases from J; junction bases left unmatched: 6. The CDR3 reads CASNPGQGYEKLFF. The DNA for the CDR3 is TGTGCCAGCAACCCGGGACAGGGATATGAAAAACTGTTTTTT.

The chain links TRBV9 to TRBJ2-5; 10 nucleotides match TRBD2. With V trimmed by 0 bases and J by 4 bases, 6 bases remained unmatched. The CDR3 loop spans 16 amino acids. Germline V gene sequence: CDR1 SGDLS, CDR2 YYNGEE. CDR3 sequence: CASSVAAGGPSETQYF. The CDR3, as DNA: TGTGCCAGCAGCGTAGCAGCGGGAGGGCCCTCAGAGACCCAGTACTTC.

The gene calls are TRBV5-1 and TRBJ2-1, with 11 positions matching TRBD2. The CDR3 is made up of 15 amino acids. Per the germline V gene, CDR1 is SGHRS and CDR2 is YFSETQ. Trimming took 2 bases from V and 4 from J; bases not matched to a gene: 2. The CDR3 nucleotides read TGCGCCAGCAGCTTAACTAGCGGGGGATACAATGAGCAGTTCTTC. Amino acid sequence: CASSLTSGGYNEQFF. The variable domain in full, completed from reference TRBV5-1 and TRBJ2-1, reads KAGVTQTPRYLIKTRGQQVTLSCSPISGHRSVSWYQQTPGQGLQFLFEYFSETQRNKGNFPGRFSGRQFSNSRSEMNVSTLELGDSALYLCASSLTSGGYNEQFFGPGTRLTVL.

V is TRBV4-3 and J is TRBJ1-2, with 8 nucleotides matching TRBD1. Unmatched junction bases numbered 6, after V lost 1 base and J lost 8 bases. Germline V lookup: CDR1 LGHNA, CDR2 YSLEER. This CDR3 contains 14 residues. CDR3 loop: CASSQGQGARGYTF. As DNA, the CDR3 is TGCGCCAGCAGCCAAGGGCAGGGGGCGAGGGGCTACACCTTC.

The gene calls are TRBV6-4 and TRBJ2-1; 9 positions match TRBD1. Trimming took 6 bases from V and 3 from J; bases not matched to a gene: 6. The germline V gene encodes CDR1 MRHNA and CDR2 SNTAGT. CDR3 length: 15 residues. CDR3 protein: CASSPGQGYYNEQFF. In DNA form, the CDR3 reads TGTGCCAGCAGCCCGGGACAGGGTTACTACAATGAGCAGTTCTTC.